This TCR beta chain was obtained from a study of beta chain features in type 1 diabetes. Overall study findings and caveats: Shorter TCRB CDR3s, moderately but significantly so, marked every one of the four CD4+ subsets in Type 1 diabetes patients. Type 1 diabetes patients showed fewer insertions and more deletions at VDJ junctions.

Reverse transcribing all isolated RNA meant expressed TCRB transcripts were sequenced. Sequencing used immunoSEQ multiplex PCR; TCRdb keeps in-frame clones, though not all of them. The table lists some 350,000 clones, around 9.6% of them singletons. The CDR3 covers 15 residues. Deletions cut 0 bases from V and 7 bases from J, with 14 bases between. The germline CDR1 and CDR2 sequences are SGHNT and YYREEE (reference sequence). There are a few counts of this clone. What it binds is unknown. The rearrangement joins TRBV5-4 to TRBJ2-1, with D unclear. The specimen was central memory CD4+ T cells from blood. The source is a man younger than 45 with type 1 diabetes. CDR3 DNA sequence: TGTGCCAGCAGCTTGGAGCAGTTTTTGACGAATGAGCAGTTCTTC. It translates to CASSLEQFLTNEQFF. The full variable domain, completed using reference TRBV5-4 and TRBJ2-1, is ETGVTQSPTHLIKTRGQQVTLRCSSQSGHNTVSWYQQALGQGPQFIFQYYREEENGRGNFPPRFSGLQFPNYSSELNVNALELDDSALYLCASSLEQFLTNEQFFGPGTRLTVL.